The clone carrying this T cell receptor beta chain appeared a few times. Its antigen is still unknown. The CDR3 consists of 13 residues. Germline CDR1 and CDR2: KGHSH and LQKENI. With V trimmed by 6 bases and J by 6 bases, 4 bases remained unmatched. The record originates from a study of human T cells and chemical hapten exposure. Study observations and caveats: It was expanded TCRs that formed significantly more large CDR3 similarity clusters than controls did. Each of the donors had alopecia, so their immune responses may not resemble those of healthy people.

Methods used by the authors: Individual samples carried between roughly 23,224 and 750,000 TCRs, with 85,000 to 100,000 as the median. TCRdb redid the calling of the RACE reads with MiXCR, one entry per CDR3 protein. These V and J calls derive from TCRdb rather than the authors' analysis. This table has tens of thousands of distinct CDR3 sequences, around 10% appearing once. Time point in this sample: patch test 3, about 24 weeks after DPC sensitization. As to treatment: therapeutic diphenylcyclopropenone sensitization with weekly scalp DPC. Patch tests were applied only after blood draws. This rearrangement joins TRBV18 to TRBJ1-4; 7 nucleotides agree with TRBD1. The source was whole blood, collected in connection with sensitization to the hapten diphenylcyclopropenone (DPC). This receptor was obtained from a woman aged 45-65 years with alopecia areata. Some clones in this sample may be carry-over from other donors' samples. DNA of the CDR3: TGTGCCAGCTCCGACAGGGCCCATGAAAAACTGTTTTTT. It codes for CASSDRAHEKLFF.